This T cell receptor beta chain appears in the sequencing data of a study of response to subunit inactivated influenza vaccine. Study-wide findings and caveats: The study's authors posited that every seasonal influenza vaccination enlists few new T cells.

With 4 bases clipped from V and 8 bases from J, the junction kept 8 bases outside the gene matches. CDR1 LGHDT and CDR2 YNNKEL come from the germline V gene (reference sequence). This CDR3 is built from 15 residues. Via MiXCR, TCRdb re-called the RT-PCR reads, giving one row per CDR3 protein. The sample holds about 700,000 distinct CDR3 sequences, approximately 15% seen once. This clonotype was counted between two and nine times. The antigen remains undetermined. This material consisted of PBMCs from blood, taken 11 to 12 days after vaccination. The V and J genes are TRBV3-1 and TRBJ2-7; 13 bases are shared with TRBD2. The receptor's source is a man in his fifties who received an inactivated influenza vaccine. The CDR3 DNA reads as TGTGCCAGCAGCCGCCTAGGACTAGCGGGAGTGAAGCAGTACTTC. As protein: CASSRLGLAGVKQYF.